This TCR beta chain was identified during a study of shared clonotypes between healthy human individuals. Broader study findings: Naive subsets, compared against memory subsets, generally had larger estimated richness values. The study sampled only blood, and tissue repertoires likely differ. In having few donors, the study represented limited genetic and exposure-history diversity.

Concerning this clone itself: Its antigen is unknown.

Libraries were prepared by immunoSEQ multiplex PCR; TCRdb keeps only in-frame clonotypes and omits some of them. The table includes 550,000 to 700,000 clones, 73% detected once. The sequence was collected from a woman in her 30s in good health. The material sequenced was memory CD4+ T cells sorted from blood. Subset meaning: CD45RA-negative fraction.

The CDR3 region is CASSEDRQGNIQYF. The CDR3, as DNA: TGTGCCAGTAGTGAAGATCGACAGGGGAACATTCAGTACTTC. The chain has TRBV19 and TRBJ2-4; TRBD1 agrees at 8 bases. Germline loops: CDR1 LNHDA, CDR2 SQIVND (reference sequence). This CDR3 is 14 amino acids long. V lost 5 bases and J lost 7; bases outside the gene matches: 7.